Sample share makes the clone carrying this T cell receptor beta chain medium-sized. CDR1 is SGHRS, CDR2 YFSETQ, per germline. V was shortened by 4 bases and J by 6 bases, with 12 bases between the two germline ends. The CDR3 has 13 amino acids. Memory CD4+ cells were defined as CD4+CD45RO+CD25-. TCRdb re-derived calls from the 5' RACE reads in MiXCR, one entry per CDR3 protein. The sample lists about 5,300 distinct CDR3 sequences; roughly 38% were seen once. Sequencing used memory CD4+ T cells sorted from blood. Specified subset: memory CD4+ T cells, CD4+CD45RO+CD25-. This TCR was sampled from a female donor with breast cancer. This chain connects TRBV5-1 to TRBJ2-3; D is possibly TRBD2 (5 bases). Here the CDR3 DNA reads TGCGCCAGCAGCCCTCCGGACTGGGATACGCAGTATTTT. Its protein product is CASSPPDWDTQYF.